This passage covers 25 T cell receptor beta chains from one sample sequenced in a study of human CD8 memory T cell subsets. The authors made TCR beta libraries using UMI-labeled 5' RACE. TCRdb reprocessed the 5' RACE reads and stores each CDR3 protein as one record, lacking DNA. Seen in this sample are roughly 10,000 distinct CDR3 sequences; the ten most common clones hold about a fifth. The sample comprised CD8+ stem-like memory T cells (TSCM and TCM) sorted from PBMCs. The subset was: stem-like memory CD8 T cells (TSTEM), CCR7+ PD-1- TIGIT-. The receptors shown here come from a human donor in good health.

This chain connects TRBV14 to TRBJ2-7. Germline values: CDR1 SGHDN, CDR2 FVKESK. The length of the CDR3 is 12 residues. CDR3: CASSPTSYEQYF.

The CDR3 region is CASSAGTDSNQPQHF. This rearrangement joins TRBV7-2 to TRBJ1-5; the TCRdb D gene call, TRBD1, has no DNA to confirm it. The CDR3 is 15 amino acids. CDR1 and CDR2 (germline): SGHTA, FQGNSA.

The V gene is TRBV14, the J gene TRBJ2-1. CDR3 length equals 12 residues. Germline V lookup: CDR1 SGHDN, CDR2 FVKESK. CDR3 region: CASSQVGYEQFF.

The gene calls are TRBV20-1 and TRBJ1-2; TCRdb reports TRBD1, a call that lacks DNA to check it against. Germline assignment: CDR1 DFQATT and CDR2 SNEGSKA (reference sequence). The CDR3 has 14 residues. This chain's CDR3 is CSASETGLVYGYTF.

CDR3 residues: CASSLLRGGERETQYF. The chain couples TRBV7-9 to TRBJ2-5; with no DNA, the TCRdb D assignment of TRBD1 cannot be verified. Germline V gives CDR1 SEHNR, CDR2 FQNEAQ (reference sequence). The CDR3 runs 16 residues.

This clonotype is medium-sized (0.01 to 0.1%) by frequency. The chain carries TRBV7-2 and TRBJ1-5; the D call from TCRdb, TRBD1, cannot be confirmed without DNA. The CDR3 covers 16 residues. CDR1 and CDR2 (germline): SGHTA, FQGNSA. CDR3: CASSLGGDRRIQPQHF.

The chain carries TRBV7-2 and TRBJ2-7. CDR1 is SGHTA and CDR2 is FQGNSA in the germline V gene. This CDR3 has 14 amino acids. CDR3 residues: CASSLATRSYEQYF.

This chain links TRBV27 with TRBJ2-1; the TCRdb call, TRBD1, lacks DNA for checking. Germline assignment: CDR1 MNHEY and CDR2 SMNVEV (reference sequence). CDR3 length: 14 amino acids. The CDR3 sequence is CASSLAGGPNEQFF.

This rearrangement joins TRBV7-9 to TRBJ1-1; TCRdb lists TRBD1, though no DNA is available to test this call. In germline, CDR1 is SEHNR, CDR2 FQNEAQ (reference sequence). The CDR3 has 13 residues. The CDR3 is CASSLDRGTEAFF.

The chain's CDR3 is CASSPPGYGYTF. V is TRBV9 and J is TRBJ1-2; TCRdb's D call, TRBD1, is unchecked because there is no DNA. Germline V gene sequence: CDR1 SGDLS, CDR2 YYNGEE. The CDR3 covers 12 residues.

The genes are TRBV10-3 and TRBJ2-7; TCRdb calls TRBD2, which cannot be checked without DNA. Germline CDR1 is ENHRY and CDR2 is SYGVKD. CDR3 size: 15 residues. The CDR3 sequence is CATLSLAGSSYEQYF.

The V and J genes are TRBV10-3 and TRBJ2-7. The CDR3 totals 15 residues. Germline V gene sequence: CDR1 ENHRY, CDR2 SYGVKD. CDR3 residues: CAISDFGRASYEQYF.

The rearrangement uses TRBV7-9 and TRBJ1-5. The germline CDR1 and CDR2 sequences are SEHNR and FQNEAQ (reference sequence). CDR3 length equals 14 residues. The CDR3: CASSLGAGGQPQHF.

Measured by frequency, this clonotype is medium-sized (0.01 to 0.1%). The rearrangement links TRBV15 to TRBJ1-4. CDR3 size: 13 residues. Looked up from germline, CDR1 is LNHNV and CDR2 is YYDKDF (reference sequence). The CDR3 loop is CATSRVTNEKLFF.

Measured by frequency, this clonotype is medium-sized. This chain connects TRBV25-1 to TRBJ2-2; TCRdb lists TRBD1, though no DNA is available to test this call. From germline, CDR1 is MGHDK and CDR2 SYGVNS. The CDR3 covers 16 residues. This CDR3 reads CASSERWTGVAGELFF.

The chain combines TRBV6-1 with TRBJ2-7. The CDR3 has 14 amino acids. CDR1 MNHNS and CDR2 SASEGT come from the germline V gene. The CDR3: CASSEVPSSYEQYF.

The V call is TRBV27, the J call TRBJ2-1. CDR3 length: 13 amino acids. Germline CDR1 and CDR2: MNHEY and SMNVEV (reference sequence). CDR3 sequence: CASSLQSYNEQFF.

V gene TRBV9 combines with J gene TRBJ2-7. The CDR3 covers 14 residues. Germline lookup yields CDR1 SGDLS and CDR2 YYNGEE. The CDR3 sequence is CASSVGHGSYEQYF.

The CDR3 protein is CAIRALEAGGTYEQYF. The gene calls are TRBV10-3 and TRBJ2-7; lacking DNA, the TRBD2 call made by TCRdb goes unchecked. The CDR3 covers 16 residues. CDR1 is ENHRY, CDR2 SYGVKD, per germline.

V gene TRBV5-1 combines with J gene TRBJ1-4. Per germline, CDR1 SGHRS and CDR2 YFSETQ. The CDR3 loop spans 12 amino acids. CDR3: CASSPPNEKLFF.

The gene calls are TRBV28 and TRBJ2-7; the TCRdb D gene call, TRBD1, has no DNA to confirm it. Germline V lookup: CDR1 MDHEN, CDR2 SYDVKM. This CDR3 contains 15 residues. The CDR3 is CASSHVRVTQYEQYF.

V gene TRBV5-8 combines with J gene TRBJ2-1; TCRdb lists TRBD1, though no DNA is available to test this call. Germline-derived CDR1 and CDR2 are SGHTS and YDEGEE. The CDR3 runs 15 residues. This CDR3 reads CASSLAGVSYNEQFF.

The chain uses TRBV11-3 and TRBJ2-1; TCRdb names TRBD2, which stays unverified in the absence of DNA. The CDR3 loop spans 16 amino acids. Germline V CDR1 and CDR2: SGHNT, YENEEA. The CDR3 is CASSLGLLARHNEQFF.

The chain links TRBV20-1 to TRBJ1-3. The CDR3 consists of 14 residues. Germline values: CDR1 DFQATT, CDR2 SNEGSKA (reference sequence). The CDR3 is CSAGTGLEGDTIYF.

The CDR3 spells CASSSWDQTYNEQFF. The V and J genes are TRBV6-2 or TRBV6-3 and TRBJ2-1; TCRdb's D call of TRBD2 is untestable without DNA. CDR1 and CDR2 (germline): MNHEY, SVGEGT. This CDR3 has 15 amino acids.